Here is one T cell receptor beta chain with its context. At least ten counts were recorded for this clonotype. No cognate antigen has been identified for it. No base quality information exists; no much larger clone differs at one position. The sample belongs to a study of regulatory T cells in long-lasting Graves disease (dated by TCRdb to the early 2020s). In the study overall: Antithyroid drugs had been taken for less than 3 months by newly diagnosed Graves' disease patients. A total of about 35 samples underwent TCR sequencing: about 13 from persistent and 20 from newly diagnosed Graves' disease patients. The study was registered as a clinical trial and conducted in China. Persistent Graves' disease patients were compared with newly diagnosed Graves' disease patients by peripheral blood TCR sequencing and RNA sequencing.

Trimming takes 2 bases from V and 1 base from J, and the germline ends sit 10 bases apart. Including the terminal cysteine and phenylalanine, the CDR3 comprises 15 residues. Only the CDR3 portion is preserved as DNA: 45 bases, with reading frame beginning at the first base. CDR1 is given as MDHEN and CDR2 as SYDVKM, both from the germline V gene. Study-wide conclusions, independent of this receptor: The small sample size was acknowledged by the authors as a limitation that may reduce accuracy. Because the primary lesion, thyroid tissue, could not be accessed, the study looked at peripheral blood alone. Compared with newly diagnosed patients, patients with persistent Graves' disease had lower TCR Shannon entropy and fewer highly expanded clones, which suggests clonal expansion. Persistent patients shared more public clonotypes among themselves (approximately 2,500) than newly diagnosed patients did (about 970). TRBV28, TRBJ1-2 and TRBJ2-5 were preferentially used in persistent disease, while TRBV20-1 and TRBJ2-1 were favored in newly diagnosed disease. Sequencing and analysis were restricted to the TCR beta chain.

Library preparation was by multiplex PCR. Sequencing was carried out with an Illumina HiSeq 4000. To build TCR beta libraries, CDR3 regions were amplified by Arm-PCR using iRepertoire HTBI primers. Before sequencing, the PCR products went through gel purification. Per the original workflow: Across samples, around 62 TRBV and 13 to 15 TRBJ segments were identified and used for gene usage analysis of CDR3 amino acid clonotypes. Filtered high-quality paired reads were merged into contigs using COPE and FqMerger. BLAST was used to align contigs to the IMGT TRBV, TRBD and TRBJ reference genes, and CDR3 was defined following IMGT. Clonotypes above 0.1% frequency were classified as highly expanded clones. Repertoire diversity was measured by Shannon entropy, and V-J evenness by the Gini coefficient. Public clonotypes were defined as clonotypes shared by more than one individual. The raw public data were reprocessed by TCRdb itself: fastp quality trimming at Q25, MiXCR clonotype calling, in-frame beta chains only. Rows merge per CDR3 protein into single entries with the most common DNA and genes. TCRdb's processing, not the study's, gives the V and J calls here. Across this sample there are approximately 440,000 distinct CDR3 sequences, with around 15% seen only once. The top ten clones comprise roughly an eighth of the sample.

The time point label here, explained by the study, means: newly diagnosed GD, antithyroid drugs for less than 3 months. For both TCR sequencing and RNA sequencing, RNA was extracted from PBMCs using TRIzol. The diagnosis of Graves' disease was made according to American Thyroid Association guidelines. Patients were recruited from an endocrinology department in Xi'an, China. Each patient gave about 10 milliliters of peripheral blood, collected in an EDTA anticoagulant tube. PBMCs were isolated by Ficoll Paque Plus density gradient separation without further T cell sorting. An Agilent 2100 Bioanalyzer and agarose gel were used to check RNA quality, and a NanoDrop 2000 was used to measure RNA concentration. The same specimen was also included in a second study, on T cells in Graves' hyperthyroidism and ophthalmopathy. As the second paper documents: Stable Graves' hyperthyroidism was defined as the absence of progression to ophthalmopathy over 18 months of follow-up. Hyperthyroidism patients were newly diagnosed, with disease duration under 2 months, and aged 18 to 65 years. Any patient with an uncontrolled infection, another autoimmune disease, pregnancy or lactation was excluded. Diagnoses were established on the basis of clinical symptoms, serum thyroxine and TRAb, thyroid ultrasound, and orbital computed tomography. The TCR CDR3 was subjected to a first round of RT-PCR using the HTBI primer set and the Qiagen OneStep RT-PCR kit. Most expanded thyroid clonotypes (frequency above 0.001) were also found in blood, which suggests that blood repertoires may mirror thyroid immune responses. In cross-validation, a model built on a 13 V-J signature told ophthalmopathy apart from stable hyperthyroidism with approximately 91% sensitivity and around 81% specificity, and in testing the same model reached 80%/75%. In validation, the model predicted progression to ophthalmopathy a median of roughly 6.2 months before onset, with approximately 68% sensitivity and nearly 75% specificity. A discovery cohort of about 100 patients, about 40 with Graves' ophthalmopathy and approximately 60 with stable Graves' hyperthyroidism, was used to find distinguishing TCR V-J signatures. Prospective prediction of ophthalmopathy was tested in an independent validation cohort of some 19 hyperthyroidism patients and 15 to 17 patients who later progressed to ophthalmopathy. The roughly 100 discovery patients were divided at random into training and test sets in a 7:3 ratio. The study also compared thyroid tissue and blood T-cell repertoires from five or six Graves' hyperthyroidism patients. After sampling, hyperthyroidism patients received methimazole starting at 30 mg daily, and ophthalmopathy patients received high-dose intravenous methylprednisolone. A second multiplex PCR round built the libraries, followed by size selection and purification. Paired-end sequencing of the libraries was performed with 100 bp reads on an Illumina HiSeq2000. SOAPnuke was used to process the raw data, with reads discarded if the reads contained adapters or uncalled bases, had a mean Phred below 15, or lacked an exact constant-primer or identifier match. High-quality paired reads were merged using COPE v1.2.5, and each unique nucleotide sequence was defined as a clonotype. Clonotypes were aligned to IMGT TRBV, TRBD and TRBJ reference segments using MiTCR v1.1. The analysis included only V-J combinations with a frequency above 0.0001, which together covered 99% to 99.2% of the repertoires. A TCS score was defined as the ratio between F50 (clonal expansion) and ExV (chaos), using BLOSUM62-based TCRdist between CDR3 peptides within each V-J. Welch's t-statistics and random forest reduced approximately 520 V-J features to 13, which were used in a naive Bayes classifier (R e1071). Sample size was not statistically predetermined, and blinding of investigators to group allocation was not performed. The paper reports TCR Vbeta CDR3 sequencing of about 140 peripheral blood samples: approximately 43 ophthalmopathy, over 70 hyperthyroidism and 17 progressor patients.

Sequencing was performed on peripheral blood mononuclear cells (PBMCs), taken at new diagnosis, from a patient treated with antithyroid drugs. The receptor was isolated from a man between 40 and 49 years old with Graves disease. Donor details come from another sample of the same person, matched by shared clones. The rearrangement joined TRBV28 to TRBJ2-3, and TRBD2 may be the D gene, going by 6 matching bases. The CDR3 in this case is CASSLGAGRTDTQYF. The bases are TGTGCCAGCAGTTTAGGAGCGGGCCGCACAGATACGCAGTATTTT.